This TCR beta chain is from a study of blood T cell repertoires in COVID-19. Per the authors' pipeline: By means of reference gene primer amplification, nucleated cell counts were estimated. The data were produced by immunoSEQ multiplex PCR, yet TCRdb's version contains in-frame clones alone and is incomplete. For V, J and clone size, that table is used; D and trimming come from the DNA. The sample includes 200,000 or so clones, approximately 86% of them seen just once. V gave up 3 bases and J gave up 9 bases; unmatched junction bases: 15. The CDR3 totals 16 residues. Germline V lookup: CDR1 SGDLS, CDR2 YYNGEE.

The TCR comes from a woman aged 40 to 50 with acute COVID-19. The chain couples TRBV9 to TRBJ2-1; the match to TRBD2 covers 7 bases. The source material was PBMCs or T cells enriched from blood (not recorded which). The CDR3 DNA follows: TGTGCCAGCAGCGGAAAAGCGGGAAACCCGACAAGTGAGCAGTTCTTC. This sequence encodes CASSGKAGNPTSEQFF.